This T cell receptor (beta chain) was captured in a study of glioma-infiltrating T cells. General observations from the study: Gliomas, especially low-grade, showed above-expected tissue-blood divergence; non-neoplastic patients showed below.

A note on this clonotype: Its antigen is undetermined.

Amplification of TCR alpha and beta CDR3 regions from RNA used iRepertoire nested multiplex PCR. For one-step reverse transcription and amplification, roughly 85-450 ng of tissue mRNA or PBMC total RNA was used. TCRdb called the multiplex PCR reads again in MiXCR, with one record for every CDR3 protein. The data contain around 180,000 distinct CDR3 sequences, about 40% of them seen just once; the ten biggest clones take up around 4.9%. The receptor was derived from a human donor with low-grade glioma or glioblastoma, undergoing nonglioma brain surgery, or in good health (not recorded which). Material for sequencing was glioma tissue, nonneoplastic brain tissue, or PBMCs (not recorded which).

The CDR3 spells CASSAYGTSSYNEQFF. The CDR3 coding sequence is TGCGCCAGCAGCGCCTACGGGACTAGCAGCTACAATGAGCAGTTCTTC. This chain uses TRBV5-1 with TRBJ2-1; 9 bases fit TRBD2. V was clipped by 4 bases and J by 3 bases; unmatched bases: 8. Germline lookup yields CDR1 SGHRS and CDR2 YFSETQ. CDR3 size: 16 residues. Supplemented by reference TRBV5-1 and TRBJ2-1, the full variable domain reads KAGVTQTPRYLIKTRGQQVTLSCSPISGHRSVSWYQQTPGQGLQFLFEYFSETQRNKGNFPGRFSGRQFSNSRSEMNVSTLELGDSALYLCASSAYGTSSYNEQFFGPGTRLTVL.